Included here is one TCR beta chain sequence, with context. Its antigen target is currently unknown. Base qualities were left out, and no much larger clone turns up one base away. V ends up 5 bases short and J 3 bases short, with an unmatched junction base count of 5. CDR1 is given as SGHRS and CDR2 as YFSETQ, both from the germline V gene. There are 14 amino acids in the CDR3, from cysteine to phenylalanine inclusive. Just CDR3 DNA is preserved here, 42 bases in frame from base 1. In total, 600 or so healthy bone marrow donors made up the cohort. Cohort members were all nominally healthy when sampled, although unrecorded immune exposures were likely present. The donor tested CMV seropositive, placing the donor among the roughly 270 seropositive members of the cohort. Every donor gave a peripheral blood sample, and the peripheral blood mononuclear cells from that sample were used for TCR beta sequencing. Genomic DNA was extracted from the blood cell samples with the Qiagen DNeasy Blood Extraction Kit.

The sample is drawn from a study of cytomegalovirus exposure and HLA in healthy donors listed by TCRdb under 2017. Describing the broader study: An earlier analysis of 587 of the donors reported 276 Gb of sequence data and around 120 million unique TCR beta sequences from 150 million to 200 million T cells. An early release covering more than 500 HLA-typed donors comprised about 300 gigabases of sequencing data and roughly 86 million unique TCR sequences. Among the roughly 430 genotyped donors, more than 70% belonged to the genetic ancestry cluster associated with self-reported Caucasian donors. The aim of the study was to test whether cataloging public T cell receptors could identify signatures of past pathogen exposure. The study used immunosequencing to profile the T cell repertoires of several hundred subjects and linked those repertoires to cytomegalovirus serostatus. Besides the first cohort of some 670 subjects, a separate validation cohort made up of 90 to 150 different subjects was used. To predict cytomegalovirus infection status, the study brought together high-throughput TCR immunosequencing, statistical association of individual TCRs with disease status, and machine learning. A later analysis re-analyzed previously published TCR beta repertoires from 500 to 700 donors and added high-resolution HLA genotyping to study TCR occurrence patterns. Rather than using new phenotypic data, the later analysis identified candidate immune exposures from TCR beta sequences and from how often those sequences occurred across donors. An earlier analysis of more than 450 of the donors used high-throughput TCR beta sequencing to judge whether each TCR beta V gene segment behaved as functional or pseudogenic. Donor age, sex, ethnicity and CMV serostatus were compiled alongside the repertoire data. In a later genetic analysis, genome-wide SNP genotypes for about 55% of the roughly 700 donors were used, and that subset was treated as a discovery cohort. Every repertoire in the discovery cohort had been generated on one and the same sequencing platform. Class I and class II HLA loci were covered by the typing at four-digit resolution. The number of donors typed differed by locus, with about 629-630 for A, B, C, DRB1 and DQB1, more than 500 for DQA1, 606 for DPA1, and some 450 for DPB1. Roughly 5 DR-DQ haplotypes were handled as single units for association and clustering because linkage in the cohort was strong. On average, around 240,000 unique TCR beta nucleotide sequences were sequenced per donor among roughly 430 genotyped donors of the cohort, with about 19% of those sequences being non-productive. Findings and caveats that apply to the study as a whole: A further reported finding was that TCR beta sequences accurately predicted the HLA-A and HLA-B alleles for most subjects in the first cohort. The study listed over 150 TCR beta chains as associated with cytomegalovirus. Because counts were too low, 15 to 20 rarely observed V segments, including chromosome 9 orphons, were left out of the earlier analysis of some 600 of the donors. Presence/absence analyses assumed roughly uniform sequencing depth across donors, an assumption that may not hold. In a later analysis, about 16,000 TCR beta sequences were associated with specific HLA alleles at a false discovery rate of 0.05. When HLA alleles, especially DR and DQ, strongly co-occurred, TCR associations were difficult to assign to individual alleles. This cohort had only TCR beta chains sequenced, and the lack of alpha or paired-chain data limited which features could be detected. Cytomegalovirus status was reported to be diagnosed by the classifier with high specificity and sensitivity in both the original and validation cohorts. Compared with equally common non-associated chains, HLA-associated TCR beta chains in a later analysis were more clonally expanded and had lower generation probabilities. The sequencing pipeline was judged likely to have produced a cluster of highly shared sequence variants as a technical artifact. V-gene and J-gene trimming of TCR beta chains was associated with a missense DCLRE1C variant in a later genetic analysis, and the association was replicated in an independent cohort. Most CMV-associated TCR beta chains appeared to be HLA-restricted in a later analysis, and the HLA associations seemed to be driven largely by CMV exposure. Across donors, most TCR sequences were observed very rarely, whereas some public TCRs were present in many individuals. A few of the identified cytomegalovirus-associated TCR beta chains were confirmed in vitro to be specific for cytomegalovirus antigens. In a later analysis, the rate of TCR association differed among HLA loci, with DRB1 alleles having the most associated TCRs and HLA-C alleles having the fewest. HLA typing was unavailable for some donors at each locus, so association tests used only the typed subset. The only immune exposure information available for the cohort was CMV serostatus. Compared with the 666-donor mean, donors in an Asian-associated ancestry cluster had fewer N-insertions in productive TCRs, according to a later genetic analysis. Because the 87-base-pair reads could not distinguish some IMGT-functional V segments, including TRBV6-2 and TRBV6-3, those segments were excluded. In a later analysis, several top co-occurrence clusters were reported to appear linked to parvovirus B19, influenza, CMV and Epstein-Barr virus. Linkage disequilibrium might explain the correlated functional status among segregating V segments, but an unknown experimental factor could not be excluded. The authors suggested that the approach could potentially be generalized to other disease states and immunological phenotypes. An earlier analysis of approximately 600 of the donors showed that most TCR beta V segments appeared in productive rearrangements either about 90% or about 30% of the time, which broadly matched IMGT annotations.

Libraries were built with the immunoSEQ multiplex PCR assay. The multiplex PCR relied on a mix of 60 forward primers for TCR Vbeta segments and 13 reverse primers for TCR Jbeta segments. The CDR3 region of rearranged TCR beta genes was amplified from genomic DNA with a multiplex PCR assay. On the Illumina HiSeq System, the amplified TCR beta libraries were sequenced as 87-base-pair reads. Per the source publication's procedure: In a later analysis, about 80 million unique TCR beta chains were counted across the 690 or so repertoires, and roughly 11 million of these chains were shared by at least two donors. A nearest-neighbor algorithm error-corrected the raw reads and collapsed the reads into unique sequences, merging closely related sequences to remove PCR and sequencing errors. Alignment of CDR3 sequences to IMGT reference sequences was used to assign V, D and J gene segments. For a sequence to be retained, a match of at least six nucleotides was required to both a V gene segment and a J gene segment. Rearrangements were classified as productive when the CDR3 lacked stop codons and remained in frame with V and J, and all other rearrangements were classified as non-productive. CDR3 was defined according to IMGT convention as the region running from the second conserved V-encoded cysteine to the conserved J-encoded phenylalanine. In an earlier analysis of 587 of the donors, sequences lacking an unambiguous match to a single V gene segment were excluded. An earlier analysis of several hundred of the donors called V segments functional above 56.7% productive rearrangements and segregating when the between-donor standard deviation exceeded 5%. A statistical classification framework was built to diagnose cytomegalovirus status from the catalog of TCR beta chain sequences. V and J gene assignment, in a later analysis, came from comparing TCR nucleotide sequences with IMGT/GENE-DB human TR gene sequences. In a later analysis, CDR3 sequences and most-parsimonious VDJ recombination scenarios were assigned using the TCRdist pipeline. A later analysis defined each TCR beta chain by its CDR3 amino acid sequence plus V-gene family, and excluded reads lacking a unique V-gene family. As a way to deal with suspected cross-contamination and a sequencing artifact, a later analysis dropped roughly 600 nucleotide sequences that were highly shared and had low generation probability. For each public chain, a later analysis derived a clonal expansion index from normalized ranks of inferred template counts within each repertoire. In a later analysis, generation probabilities were computed with a VDJ recombination model fitted to out-of-frame rearrangements, and the resulting probabilities were checked against IGoR. In a later analysis, TCR-TCR, TCR-HLA and TCR-CMV co-occurrence was scored with hypergeometric tests, and a repertoire-size bias correction was applied to TCR pairs. To estimate false discovery rates, a later analysis permuted the HLA or CMV assignments 20 times. In a later analysis, co-occurring TCRs were grouped using DBSCAN, and TCRdist sequence similarity was added for clustering within HLA-allele-positive subsets. Repertoires with fewer than 30,000 or more than 120,000 public chains, plus five repertoires with anomalous nucleotide sharing, were excluded from co-occurrence clustering. TCRdb provides this immuneACCESS table in a form limited to in-frame rearrangements. Some clones are lacking; in checked studies, under half of them reflect an unresolved V gene, and why the rest are absent is not known. V, J and clone size derive from that table, while D and trimming were established from the DNA sequence. The sample contains some 100,000 clones, 77% of them found a single time. The ten biggest clones cover roughly 9.8% of the sample.

The receptor comes from a middle-aged man in good health and CMV-seropositive. The specimen sequenced was PBMCs. The sequence joins TRBV5-1 to TRBJ2-5; 9 nucleotides in the junction match TRBD1. The CDR3 protein is CASRAGTGKETQYF. The nucleotides are TGCGCCAGCAGGGCGGGGACAGGGAAAGAGACCCAGTACTTC.